This T cell receptor beta chain was profiled in a study of T cells in narcolepsy. Study summary: Enrolled donors included narcolepsy type 1 or type 2 patients and healthy controls. Study-level results: Comparing one patient's CSF and blood CD4+ clonotypes highlighted HCRT- and TRIB2-specific autoreactive clonotypes.

V shed 2 bases and J 7 bases; nucleotides not matched to a gene: 13. The germline CDR1 and CDR2 sequences are SGHDN and FVKESK. The CDR3 is made up of 16 amino acids. Note on this clone: Its antigen is unidentified.

Assay: immunoSEQ multiplex PCR; the TCRdb copy retains only in-frame clones and omits some. In the table there are roughly 27,000 clones, about four fifths of which are singletons. This sequence was found in a human donor in good health. The sequencing input was memory (CD45RA-) CD4+ T cells from blood. The chain recombines TRBV14 with TRBJ1-2, with 7 bases lining up with TRBD1. CDR3 nucleotide sequence: TGTGCCAGCAGCCAAACGAACAGGGGAGTATCGGGTGGCTACACCTTC. This sequence encodes CASSQTNRGVSGGYTF.